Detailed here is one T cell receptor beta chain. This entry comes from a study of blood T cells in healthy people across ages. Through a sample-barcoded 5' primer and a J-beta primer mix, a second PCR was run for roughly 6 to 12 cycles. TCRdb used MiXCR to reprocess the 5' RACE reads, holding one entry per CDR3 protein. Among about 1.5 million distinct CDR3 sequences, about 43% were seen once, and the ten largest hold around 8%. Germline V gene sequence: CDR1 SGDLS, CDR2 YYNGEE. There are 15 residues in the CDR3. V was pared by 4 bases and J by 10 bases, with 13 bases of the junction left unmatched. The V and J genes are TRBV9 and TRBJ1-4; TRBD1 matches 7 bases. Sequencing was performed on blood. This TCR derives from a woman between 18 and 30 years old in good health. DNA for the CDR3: TGTGCCAGCAGCCCCCCAGGGGGGGCGTCTAGAAAACTGTTTTTT. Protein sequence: CASSPPGGASRKLFF. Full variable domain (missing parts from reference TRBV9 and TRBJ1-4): DSGVTQTPKHLITATGQRVTLRCSPRSGDLSVYWYQQSLDQGLQFLIQYYNGEERAKGNILERFSAQQFPDLHSELNLSSLELGDSALYFCASSPPGGASRKLFFGSGTQLSVL.